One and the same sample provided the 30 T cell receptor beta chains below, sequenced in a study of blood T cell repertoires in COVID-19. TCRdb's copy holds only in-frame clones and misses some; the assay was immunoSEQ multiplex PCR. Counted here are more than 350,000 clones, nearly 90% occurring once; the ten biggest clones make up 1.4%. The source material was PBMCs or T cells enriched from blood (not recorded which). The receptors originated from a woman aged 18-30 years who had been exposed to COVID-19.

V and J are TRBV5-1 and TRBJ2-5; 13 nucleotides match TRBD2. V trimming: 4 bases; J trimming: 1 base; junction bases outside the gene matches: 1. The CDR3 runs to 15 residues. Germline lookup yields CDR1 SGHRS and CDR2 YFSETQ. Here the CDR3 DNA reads TGCGCCAGCAGCACTAGCGGGGGGGCCCAAGAGACCCAGTACTTC. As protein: CASSTSGGAQETQYF.

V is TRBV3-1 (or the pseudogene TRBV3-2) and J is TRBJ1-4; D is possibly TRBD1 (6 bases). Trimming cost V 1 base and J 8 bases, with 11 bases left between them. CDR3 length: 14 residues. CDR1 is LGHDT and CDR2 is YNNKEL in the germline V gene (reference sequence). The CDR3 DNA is TGTGCCAGCAGCCAAGTACAGGGAAAGGAAAAACTGTTTTTT. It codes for CASSQVQGKEKLFF.

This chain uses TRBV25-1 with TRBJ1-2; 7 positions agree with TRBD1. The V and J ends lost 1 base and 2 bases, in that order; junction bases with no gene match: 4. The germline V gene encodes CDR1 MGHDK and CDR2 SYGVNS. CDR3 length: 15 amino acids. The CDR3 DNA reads TGTGCCAGCAGTGAATCCCCGACAGGGAACTATGGCTACACCTTC. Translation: CASSESPTGNYGYTF.

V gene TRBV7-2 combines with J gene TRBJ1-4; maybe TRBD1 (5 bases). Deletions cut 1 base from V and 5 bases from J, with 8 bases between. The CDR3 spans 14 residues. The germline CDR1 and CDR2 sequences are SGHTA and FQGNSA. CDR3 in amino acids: CASSLGAGNEKLFF. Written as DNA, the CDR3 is TGTGCCAGCAGCTTAGGGGCAGGGAATGAAAAACTGTTTTTT.

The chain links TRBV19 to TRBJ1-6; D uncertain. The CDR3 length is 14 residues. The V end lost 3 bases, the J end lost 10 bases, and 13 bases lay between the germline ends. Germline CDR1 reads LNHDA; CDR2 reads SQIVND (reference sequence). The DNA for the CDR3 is TGTGCCAGTAGTATTAATGCTGAGGGATCACCCCTCCACTTT. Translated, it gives CASSINAEGSPLHF.

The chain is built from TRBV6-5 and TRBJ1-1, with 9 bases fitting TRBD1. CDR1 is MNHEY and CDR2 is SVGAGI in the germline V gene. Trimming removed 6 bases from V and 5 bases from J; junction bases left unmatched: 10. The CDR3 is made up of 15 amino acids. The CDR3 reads CASRPQGAVETEAFF. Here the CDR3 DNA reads TGTGCCAGCAGACCACAGGGGGCTGTGGAGACTGAAGCTTTCTTT.

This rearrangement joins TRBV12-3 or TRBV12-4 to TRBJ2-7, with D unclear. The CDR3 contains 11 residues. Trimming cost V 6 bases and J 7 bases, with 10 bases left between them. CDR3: CASRTLGEQYF. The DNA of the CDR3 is TGTGCCAGCAGGACATTGGGTGAGCAGTACTTC.

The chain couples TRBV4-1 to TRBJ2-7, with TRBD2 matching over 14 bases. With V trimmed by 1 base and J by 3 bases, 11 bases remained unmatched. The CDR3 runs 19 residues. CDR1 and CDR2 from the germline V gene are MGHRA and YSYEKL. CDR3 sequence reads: CASSQVGRTSGGRDYEQYF. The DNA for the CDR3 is TGCGCCAGCAGCCAAGTCGGGCGGACTAGCGGGGGGAGAGACTACGAGCAGTACTTC.

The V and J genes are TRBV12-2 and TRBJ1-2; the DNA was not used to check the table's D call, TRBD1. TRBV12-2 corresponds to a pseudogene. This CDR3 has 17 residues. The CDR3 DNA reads TGTGCAAGTCGCCCCTCAAAAGGGTGGACAGGGGACTATGGCTACACCTTC. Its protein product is CASRPSKGWTGDYGYTF.

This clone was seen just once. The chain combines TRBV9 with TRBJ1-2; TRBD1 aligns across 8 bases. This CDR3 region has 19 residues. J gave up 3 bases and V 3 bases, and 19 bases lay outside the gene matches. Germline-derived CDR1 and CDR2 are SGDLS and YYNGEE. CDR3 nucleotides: TGTGCCAGCAGCGGGCAGGGGGCGCAGACCCTCTCATCCTACTATGGCTACACCTTC. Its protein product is CASSGQGAQTLSSYYGYTF.

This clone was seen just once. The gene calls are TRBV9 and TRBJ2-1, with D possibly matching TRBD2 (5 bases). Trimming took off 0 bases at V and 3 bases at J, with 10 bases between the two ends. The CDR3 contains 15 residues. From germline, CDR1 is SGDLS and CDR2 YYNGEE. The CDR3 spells CASSVEGSVYNEQFF. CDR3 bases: TGTGCCAGCAGCGTAGAAGGGAGCGTCTACAATGAGCAGTTCTTC.

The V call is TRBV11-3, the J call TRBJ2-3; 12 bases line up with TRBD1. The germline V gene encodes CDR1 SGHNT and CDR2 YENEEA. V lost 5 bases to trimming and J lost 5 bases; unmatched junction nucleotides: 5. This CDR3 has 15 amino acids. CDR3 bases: TGTGCCAGCAGCCCGGGACAGGGGGCGAGAGATACGCAGTATTTT. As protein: CASSPGQGARDTQYF.

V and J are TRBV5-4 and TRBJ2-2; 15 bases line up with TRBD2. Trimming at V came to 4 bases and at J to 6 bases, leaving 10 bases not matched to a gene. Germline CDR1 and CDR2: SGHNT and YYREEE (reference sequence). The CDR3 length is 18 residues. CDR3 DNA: TGTGCCAGCAGCCCCAGCTGGACTAGCGGGGGGGCGGCCGGGGAGCTGTTTTTT. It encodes CASSPSWTSGGAAGELFF.

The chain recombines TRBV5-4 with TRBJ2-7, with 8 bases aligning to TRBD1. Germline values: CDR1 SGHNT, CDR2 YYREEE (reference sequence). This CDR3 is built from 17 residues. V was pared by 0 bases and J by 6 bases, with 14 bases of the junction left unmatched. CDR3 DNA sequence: TGTGCCAGCAGCTTGGTTACTGGGGACAGGATCCTAAGCGAGCAGTACTTC. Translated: CASSLVTGDRILSEQYF.

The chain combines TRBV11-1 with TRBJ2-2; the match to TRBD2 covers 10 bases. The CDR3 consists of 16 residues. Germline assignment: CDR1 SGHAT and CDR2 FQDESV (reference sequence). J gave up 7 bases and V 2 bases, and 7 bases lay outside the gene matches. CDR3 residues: CASSLSAGGPGGELFF. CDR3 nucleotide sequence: TGTGCCAGCAGCTTATCAGCGGGAGGGCCTGGCGGGGAGCTGTTTTTT.

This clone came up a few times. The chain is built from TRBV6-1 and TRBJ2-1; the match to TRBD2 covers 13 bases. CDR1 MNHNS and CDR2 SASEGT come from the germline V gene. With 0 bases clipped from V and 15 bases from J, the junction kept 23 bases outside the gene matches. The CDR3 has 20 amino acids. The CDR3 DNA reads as TGTGCCAGCAGTGAAGCTTGGTCGGGTACATCCTTGGGACTAGCGGGATTGCCGTTCTTC. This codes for CASSEAWSGTSLGLAGLPFF.

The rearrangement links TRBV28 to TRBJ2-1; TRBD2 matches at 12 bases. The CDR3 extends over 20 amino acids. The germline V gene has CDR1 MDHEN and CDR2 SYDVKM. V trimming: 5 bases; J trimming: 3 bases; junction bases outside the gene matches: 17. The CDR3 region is CASSTLPRLAGEHIYNEQFF. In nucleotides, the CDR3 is TGTGCCAGCAGTACGCTCCCGAGACTAGCGGGGGAACATATCTACAATGAGCAGTTCTTC.

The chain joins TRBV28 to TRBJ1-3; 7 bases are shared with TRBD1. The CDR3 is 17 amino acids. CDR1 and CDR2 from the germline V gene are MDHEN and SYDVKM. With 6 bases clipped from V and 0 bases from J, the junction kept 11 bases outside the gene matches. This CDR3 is CASSSPTGNPSGNTIYF. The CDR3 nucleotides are TGTGCCAGCAGCTCGCCGACAGGGAACCCCTCTGGAAACACCATATATTTT.

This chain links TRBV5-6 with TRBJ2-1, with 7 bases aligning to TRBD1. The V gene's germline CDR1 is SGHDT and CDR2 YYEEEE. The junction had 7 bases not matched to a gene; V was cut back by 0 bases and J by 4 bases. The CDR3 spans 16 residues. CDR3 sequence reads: CASSLGRGTAYNEQFF. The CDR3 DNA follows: TGTGCCAGCAGCTTGGGACGTGGGACAGCATACAATGAGCAGTTCTTC.

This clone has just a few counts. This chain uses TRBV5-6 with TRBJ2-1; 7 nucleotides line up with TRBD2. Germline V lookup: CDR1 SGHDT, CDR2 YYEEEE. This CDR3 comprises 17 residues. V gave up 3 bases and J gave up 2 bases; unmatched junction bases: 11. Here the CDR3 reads CASSSAVGEGAYNEQFF. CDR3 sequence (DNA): TGTGCCAGCAGCTCAGCGGTCGGGGAGGGCGCCTACAATGAGCAGTTCTTC.

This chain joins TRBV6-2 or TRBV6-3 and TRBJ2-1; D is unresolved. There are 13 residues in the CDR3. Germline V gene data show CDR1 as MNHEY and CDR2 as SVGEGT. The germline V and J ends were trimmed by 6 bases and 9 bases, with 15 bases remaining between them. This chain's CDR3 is CASSNTPSGEQFF. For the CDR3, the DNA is TGTGCCAGCAGCAACACCCCTAGTGGTGAGCAGTTCTTC.

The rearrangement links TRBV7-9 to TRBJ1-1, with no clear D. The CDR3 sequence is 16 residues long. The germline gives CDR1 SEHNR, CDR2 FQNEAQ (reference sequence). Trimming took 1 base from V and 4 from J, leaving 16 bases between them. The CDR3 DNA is TGTGCCAGCAGCTTAGGGGTCGGGTCCACTGGCACTGAAGCTTTCTTT. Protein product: CASSLGVGSTGTEAFF.

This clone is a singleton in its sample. The CDR3 nucleotides are TGCGCCAGCAGCTCGACGACTAGCGGGAGGGCTGGCAATGAGCAGTTCTTC. Amino acids: CASSSTTSGRAGNEQFF. The chain combines TRBV5-1 with TRBJ2-1, with TRBD2 matching over 14 bases. This CDR3 has 17 amino acids. V was clipped by 3 bases and J by 6 bases; unmatched bases: 8. CDR1 SGHRS and CDR2 YFSETQ come from the germline V gene. The whole variable domain, filled in from reference TRBV5-1 and TRBJ2-1, reads KAGVTQTPRYLIKTRGQQVTLSCSPISGHRSVSWYQQTPGQGLQFLFEYFSETQRNKGNFPGRFSGRQFSNSRSEMNVSTLELGDSALYLCASSSTTSGRAGNEQFFGPGTRLTVL.

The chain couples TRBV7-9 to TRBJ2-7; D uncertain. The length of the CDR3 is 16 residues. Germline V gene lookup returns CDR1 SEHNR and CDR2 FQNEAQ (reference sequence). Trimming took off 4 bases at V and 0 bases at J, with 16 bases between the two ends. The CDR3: CASSSESPEDSYEQYF. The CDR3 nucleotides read TGTGCCAGCAGCTCCGAGAGCCCCGAAGACTCCTACGAGCAGTACTTC.

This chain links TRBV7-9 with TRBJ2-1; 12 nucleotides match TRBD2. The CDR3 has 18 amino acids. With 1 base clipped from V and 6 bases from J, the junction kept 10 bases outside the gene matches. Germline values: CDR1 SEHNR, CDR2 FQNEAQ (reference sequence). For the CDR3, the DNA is TGTGCCAGCAGCTTAGACATTTCTAGCGGGGGGGCAGGCAATGAGCAGTTCTTC. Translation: CASSLDISSGGAGNEQFF.

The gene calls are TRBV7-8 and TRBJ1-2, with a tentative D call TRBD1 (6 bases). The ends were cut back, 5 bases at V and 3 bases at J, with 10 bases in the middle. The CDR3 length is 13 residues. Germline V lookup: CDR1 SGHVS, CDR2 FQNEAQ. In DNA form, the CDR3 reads TGTGCCAGCAGCCTCAGGGGTTACTATGGCTACACCTTC. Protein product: CASSLRGYYGYTF.

The CDR3 DNA reads as TGTGCCAGCAGGCCCGGGACAGGGATTTACGGTGAGCAGTTCTTC. Translation: CASRPGTGIYGEQFF. The genes are TRBV27 and TRBJ2-1, with 9 bases aligning to TRBD1. Germline V gene lookup returns CDR1 MNHEY and CDR2 SMNVEV (reference sequence). The CDR3 length is 15 residues. V lost 6 bases, J lost 9 bases, and 12 bases stayed unmatched.

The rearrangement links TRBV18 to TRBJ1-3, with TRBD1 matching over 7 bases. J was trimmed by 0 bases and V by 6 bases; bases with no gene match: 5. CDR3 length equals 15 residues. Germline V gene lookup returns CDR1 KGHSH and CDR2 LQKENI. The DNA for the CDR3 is TGTGCCAGCTCCCTCGGACAGGTCTCTGGAAACACCATATATTTT. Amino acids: CASSLGQVSGNTIYF.

CDR3 nucleotides: TGTGCCAGCAGCACTTTAGGGGGCTCAAACAATGAGCAGTTCTTC. Encoded protein: CASSTLGGSNNEQFF. The V gene is TRBV28, the J gene TRBJ2-1; 7 bases align to TRBD1. CDR3 length: 15 amino acids. Germline V gives CDR1 MDHEN, CDR2 SYDVKM. V lost 6 bases, J lost 5 bases, and 10 bases stayed unmatched.

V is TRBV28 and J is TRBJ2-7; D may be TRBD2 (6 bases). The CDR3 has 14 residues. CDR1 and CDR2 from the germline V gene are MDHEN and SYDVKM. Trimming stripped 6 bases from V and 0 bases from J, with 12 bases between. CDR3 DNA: TGTGCCAGCAGGGATTCCGGGAGCTCCTACGAGCAGTACTTC. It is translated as CASRDSGSSYEQYF.